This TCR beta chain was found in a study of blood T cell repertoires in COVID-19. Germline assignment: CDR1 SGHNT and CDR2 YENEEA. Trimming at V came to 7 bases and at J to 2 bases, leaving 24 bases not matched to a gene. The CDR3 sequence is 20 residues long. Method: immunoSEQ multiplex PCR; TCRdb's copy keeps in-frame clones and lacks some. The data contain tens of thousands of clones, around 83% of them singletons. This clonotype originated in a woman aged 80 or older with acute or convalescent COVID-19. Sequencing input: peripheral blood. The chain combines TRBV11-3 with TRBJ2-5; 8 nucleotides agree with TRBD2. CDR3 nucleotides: TGTGCCAGCACCTCCGTTGGTAATATGTCGGGGGGGATGGAACAAGAGACCCAGTACTTC. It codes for CASTSVGNMSGGMEQETQYF.